This T cell receptor (beta chain) was identified during a study of cytomegalovirus exposure and HLA in healthy donors. Overall study context: The study placed around 80% of its 398 genotyped donors in the Caucasian-associated ancestry cluster.

It was with 60 Vbeta and 13 Jbeta primers that the PCR ran. Sequenced by immunoSEQ multiplex PCR; TCRdb stores in-frame clones only, minus some. This sample yields approximately 130,000 clones, of which approximately 82% are seen a single time; approximately 2.6% belongs to the top ten. Germline CDR1 is MRHNA and CDR2 is SNTAGT. The junction had 5 bases not matched to a gene; V was cut back by 4 bases and J by 2 bases. CDR3 size: 15 residues. This clonotype was obtained from a boy between 2 and 10 years old in good health and CMV-seronegative. The sample was PBMCs. This chain links TRBV6-4 with TRBJ2-3; 8 bases align to TRBD2. CDR3 amino acids: CASSVQTSATDTQYF. CDR3 nucleotides: TGTGCCAGCAGTGTCCAGACTAGCGCCACAGATACGCAGTATTTT.